This T cell receptor (beta chain) was observed in a study of blood T cell repertoires in COVID-19. On the study more broadly: Samples of COVID-19 (acute and convalescent) were obtained from the United States, Italy and Spain. Nucleic acid was either cDNA or gDNA, and it came from T cells, B-cell-depleted T cells, or PBMCs.

Original handling: Reference gene primer amplification gave nucleated cell count estimates. This table comes from immunoSEQ multiplex PCR, and its TCRdb copy is limited to in-frame clones, with some not included. The V and J calls and clone size are taken from that table; D and trimming were inferred from the DNA. The data hold roughly 50,000 clones, with 70% to 90% observed a single time. CDR3 length: 17 amino acids. Per germline, CDR1 SGHTA and CDR2 FQGNSA. V gave up 1 base and J gave up 7 bases; unmatched junction bases: 15. V usage is TRBV7-2 and J usage is TRBJ2-7; TRBD1 matches 8 bases. The clonotype was recovered from a human donor in a cohort sampled during active COVID-19. The sequencing sample was made of peripheral blood. Here the CDR3 DNA reads TGTGCCAGCAGCTTAGGGAGGTCGGGGACAGGTTTGAGGGAGCAGTACTTC. The encoded protein is CASSLGRSGTGLREQYF.